A single sample is the source of the 31 T cell receptor beta chains below, sequenced in a study of T cell responses to AZD1222 COVID-19 vaccine. Clones were read by immunoSEQ multiplex PCR, and TCRdb kept only the in-frame ones, dropping some. Of approximately 170,000 clones listed, 91% were seen once; the top ten hold about 4.2%. The material was peripheral blood, obtained on day 0 of AZD1222 vaccination. The receptors were sampled from an adult in good health.

This chain links TRBV5-4 with TRBJ2-1; 14 positions match TRBD2. Per the germline V gene, CDR1 is SGHNT and CDR2 is YYREEE (reference sequence). This CDR3 has 14 amino acids. The trim removed 10 bases at V and 4 bases at J, leaving 4 bases unmatched. The CDR3 DNA reads TGTGCCGCCCGGACTAGCGGGAGGTACAATGAGCAGTTCTTC. Encoded protein: CAARTSGRYNEQFF.

The chain couples TRBV19 to TRBJ1-3, with a tentative D call TRBD1 (5 bases). V was pared by 4 bases and J by 0 bases, with 13 bases between. CDR1 is LNHDA and CDR2 is SQIVND in the germline V gene (reference sequence). This CDR3 region has 16 residues. In DNA, the CDR3 is TGTGCCAGTAGTAACCCCGGGGCCGCCTCTGGAAACACCATATATTTT. Its protein is CASSNPGAASGNTIYF. Drawing the rest from reference TRBV19 and TRBJ1-3, the complete variable domain is DGGITQSPKYLFRKEGQNVTLSCEQNLNHDAMYWYRQDPGQGLRLIYYSQIVNDFQKGDIAEGYSVSREKKESFPLTVTSAQKNPTAFYLCASSNPGAASGNTIYFGEGSWLTVV.

V usage is TRBV4-1 and J usage is TRBJ1-6; the match to TRBD1 covers 8 bases. V lost 0 bases and J lost 7; bases outside the gene matches: 2. The CDR3 totals 15 residues. Germline V gene sequence: CDR1 MGHRA, CDR2 YSYEKL. Written as DNA, the CDR3 is TGCGCCAGCAGCCAAGATCGGGACAGGAATTCACCCCTCCACTTT. Translated: CASSQDRDRNSPLHF.

This chain uses TRBV30 with TRBJ1-6; TRBD1 agrees at 10 bases. V lost 4 bases, J lost 8 bases, and 8 bases stayed unmatched. Germline CDR1 and CDR2: GTSNPN and SVGIG (reference sequence). The CDR3 consists of 15 residues. Here the CDR3 reads CAWTLGQGGDSPLHF. For the CDR3, the DNA is TGTGCCTGGACCCTCGGACAGGGGGGGGATTCACCCCTCCACTTT.

The rearrangement joins TRBV28 to TRBJ1-5; possibly TRBD1 for D (5 bases). V was trimmed by 5 bases and J by 2 bases, leaving 13 bases between them. CDR3 length: 15 amino acids. Germline V lookup: CDR1 MDHEN, CDR2 SYDVKM. The CDR3 spells CASSPGTVGNQPQHF. CDR3 nucleotide sequence: TGTGCCAGCAGTCCGGGGACGGTAGGCAATCAGCCCCAGCATTTT.

This chain joins TRBV7-9 and TRBJ2-2; 8 nucleotides agree with TRBD2. Germline loops: CDR1 SEHNR, CDR2 FQNEAQ (reference sequence). Trimming removed 3 bases from V and 0 bases from J; junction bases left unmatched: 3. This CDR3 is 16 amino acids long. CDR3 in DNA: TGTGCCAGCAGCTTTCGGGAGGGGCCGAACACCGGGGAGCTGTTTTTT. Amino acids: CASSFREGPNTGELFF. Drawing the rest from reference TRBV7-9 and TRBJ2-2, the complete variable domain is DTGVSQNPRHKITKRGQNVTFRCDPISEHNRLYWYRQTLGQGPEFLTYFQNEAQLEKSRLLSDRFSAERPKGSFSTLEIQRTEQGDSAMYLCASSFREGPNTGELFFGEGSRLTVL.

V and J are TRBV5-1 and TRBJ2-2; D unclear. Germline assignment: CDR1 SGHRS and CDR2 YFSETQ. This CDR3 is 14 amino acids long. The V and J ends lost 2 bases and 0 bases respectively, with 5 bases between them. In DNA form, the CDR3 reads TGCGCCAGCAGCTTTGGGGCGAACACCGGGGAGCTGTTTTTT. Amino acids: CASSFGANTGELFF.

The rearrangement links TRBV7-2 to TRBJ2-1; D may be TRBD2 (6 bases). Germline V lookup: CDR1 SGHTA, CDR2 FQGNSA. The CDR3 is 15 residues long. Trimming removed 2 bases at V and 6 bases at J, with 14 bases between. The CDR3 coding sequence is TGTGCCAGCAGCTTACGACTAGTTCTCACCAATGAGCAGTTCTTC. Translation: CASSLRLVLTNEQFF.

The chain joins TRBV19 to TRBJ2-7; D could derive from TRBD1 or TRBD2 (6 bases each). In germline, CDR1 is LNHDA, CDR2 SQIVND (reference sequence). The CDR3 is made up of 15 amino acids. V was clipped by 6 bases and J by 3 bases, with 18 bases between them. This chain's CDR3 is CASRRGADFHYEQYF. The CDR3 DNA sequence: TGTGCCAGTAGGAGGGGGGCAGACTTTCACTACGAGCAGTACTTC.

This sequence joins TRBV11-2 and TRBJ2-3; TRBD2 aligns across 11 bases. Germline assignment: CDR1 SGHAT and CDR2 FQNNGV. With 5 bases clipped from V and 5 bases from J, the junction kept 12 bases outside the gene matches. This CDR3 has 17 amino acids. CDR3 protein: CASSSLLGTSGGDTQYF. DNA of the CDR3: TGTGCCAGCAGCAGCCTGCTCGGGACTAGCGGAGGAGATACGCAGTATTTT.

This clone was seen just once. The chain recombines TRBV24-1 with TRBJ1-6, with D hard to call. Trimming removed 0 bases from V and 7 bases from J, with 12 bases in between. Germline values: CDR1 KGHDR, CDR2 SFDVKD. The CDR3 covers 16 residues. The CDR3 here is CATSDLDRRRNSPLHF. The DNA for the CDR3 is TGTGCCACCAGTGATTTGGACCGCCGAAGAAATTCACCCCTCCACTTT.

The genes are TRBV4-2 and TRBJ1-6, with TRBD1 matching 9 bases. After removal of 4 bases from V and 6 bases from J, the junction contained 4 bases not matched to a gene. Germline CDR1 LGHNA, CDR2 YNFKEQ. The CDR3 is made up of 15 amino acids. The CDR3 nucleotides read TGTGCCAGCAGCCTGGGGACAGGGAGTAATTCACCCCTCCACTTT. Translated: CASSLGTGSNSPLHF.

The chain joins TRBV21-1 to TRBJ1-4. TRBV21-1 is a listed pseudogene. The CDR3 covers 13 residues. CDR3 nucleotide sequence: TGTGCCAGCAGCAAAGACGGTAATGAAAAACTGTTTTTT. Its translation: CASSKDGNEKLFF.

The chain recombines TRBV19 with TRBJ1-5; D not certain. Trimming shortened V by 7 bases and J by 2 bases, and 12 bases separated the two germline ends. The CDR3 runs 14 residues. Per the germline V gene, CDR1 is LNHDA and CDR2 is SQIVND (reference sequence). As DNA, the CDR3 is TGTGCCAGTACGACGGGCCTAGGCAATCAGCCCCAGCATTTT. This sequence encodes CASTTGLGNQPQHF.

The V and J genes are TRBV6-6 and TRBJ1-1; D might be TRBD1 (6 bases). V was pared by 7 bases and J by 4 bases, with 13 bases between. Germline CDR1 MNHNY, CDR2 SVGAGI (reference sequence). This CDR3 has 13 residues. CDR3 sequence (DNA): TGTGCCAGCAAGGGGGAAAGTGGCACTGAAGCTTTCTTT. This gives the protein CASKGESGTEAFF.

J is TRBJ1-4 and V is TRBV18, with D perhaps matching TRBD1 (5 bases). The V gene's germline CDR1 is KGHSH and CDR2 LQKENI. The V end lost 3 bases, the J end lost 4 bases, and 15 bases lay between the germline ends. The CDR3 is 16 amino acids. In DNA, the CDR3 is TGTGCCAGCTCACCCTCCGGCCGGGGGAGTAATGAAAAACTGTTTTTT. Its protein is CASSPSGRGSNEKLFF.

This sequence joins TRBV5-3 and TRBJ1-5; D might be TRBD1 (6 bases). TRBV5-3 is an ORF, and what it does is uncertain. This CDR3 has 10 residues. The CDR3 DNA is TGTGCAGGGGGGTATCAGCCCCAGCATTTT. Its translation is CAGGYQPQHF.

V and J are TRBV11-3 and TRBJ1-1, with D uncertain. The CDR3 extends over 13 amino acids. V was clipped by 2 bases and J by 1 base, with 5 bases between them. Germline assignment: CDR1 SGHNT and CDR2 YENEEA. This chain's CDR3 is CASSLLGNTEAFF. The DNA of the CDR3 is TGTGCCAGCAGCTTACTCGGGAACACTGAAGCTTTCTTT.

This chain connects TRBV7-3 to TRBJ2-1, with 7 bases fitting TRBD2. Germline V gene data show CDR1 as SGHTA and CDR2 as FQGTGA. The CDR3 is 15 residues long. V was pared by 2 bases and J by 9 bases, with 10 bases of the junction left unmatched. CDR3 residues: CASSLVAGLEGEQFF. In nucleotides, the CDR3 is TGTGCCAGCAGCTTAGTAGCGGGCCTAGAAGGTGAGCAGTTCTTC.

The chain uses TRBV30 and TRBJ1-6; 8 positions match TRBD1. Trimming took 8 bases from V and 10 from J; bases not matched to a gene: 7. Per the germline V gene, CDR1 is GTSNPN and CDR2 is SVGIG (reference sequence). The CDR3 sequence is 12 residues long. The CDR3 reads CATSTGDSPLHF. The DNA of the CDR3 is TGTGCCACATCGACAGGGGACTCACCCCTCCACTTT.

The rearrangement links TRBV6-5 to TRBJ1-2; 7 bases fit TRBD1. J was trimmed by 0 bases and V by 6 bases; bases with no gene match: 7. CDR1 and CDR2 from the germline V gene are MNHEY and SVGAGI. CDR3 length equals 15 residues. This chain's CDR3 is CASRTDREANYGYTF. The DNA for the CDR3 is TGTGCCAGCAGGACTGACAGGGAAGCTAACTATGGCTACACCTTC.

The chain joins TRBV5-1 to TRBJ2-2; D is tentatively TRBD1 or TRBD2 (5 bases each). This CDR3 is built from 14 residues. The germline V and J ends were trimmed by 4 bases and 5 bases, with 12 bases remaining between them. The germline V gene has CDR1 SGHRS and CDR2 YFSETQ. DNA of the CDR3: TGCGCCAGCAGCGAAGGGACCGCAACCGGGGAGCTGTTTTTT. This codes for CASSEGTATGELFF.

The chain is built from TRBV5-1 and TRBJ2-1; either TRBD1 or TRBD2 may supply D (7 bases each). V lost 7 bases, J lost 4 bases, and 18 bases lay in between. The CDR3 is 15 amino acids. Germline V gene lookup returns CDR1 SGHRS and CDR2 YFSETQ. CDR3 nucleotide sequence: TGCGCCAGCCGCCCCCTAGCGGACAGGTACAATGAGCAGTTCTTC. It translates to CASRPLADRYNEQFF.

In its sample, this clone was seen once. J is TRBJ1-4 and V is TRBV28, with TRBD1 identical over 8 bases. Germline CDR1 reads MDHEN; CDR2 reads SYDVKM. Trimming removed 5 bases from V and 7 bases from J; junction bases left unmatched: 15. The CDR3 covers 17 residues. The CDR3 protein is CASSPSGTGMGSEKLFF. The CDR3 nucleotides are TGTGCCAGCAGTCCCAGCGGGACAGGTATGGGTTCTGAAAAACTGTTTTTT.

The chain is built from TRBV11-2 and TRBJ1-4; 10 bases fit TRBD1. The length of the CDR3 is 15 residues. Germline V gene lookup returns CDR1 SGHAT and CDR2 FQNNGV. Unmatched junction bases numbered 3, after V lost 1 base and J lost 7 bases. CDR3 nucleotide sequence: TGTGCCAGCAGCTTAGGGACAGGGGGGGTTGAAAAACTGTTTTTT. Protein: CASSLGTGGVEKLFF.

The rearrangement joins TRBV6-5 to TRBJ1-2; the match to TRBD1 covers 7 bases. Germline values: CDR1 MNHEY, CDR2 SVGAGI. The CDR3 is 15 residues long. J was trimmed by 8 bases and V by 2 bases; bases with no gene match: 11. The CDR3: CASSYPRQGLWGYTF. CDR3 bases: TGTGCCAGCAGTTACCCGCGACAGGGCTTGTGGGGCTACACCTTC.

This clone was seen once. This sequence joins TRBV7-3 and TRBJ1-1; D possibly corresponds to TRBD1 (6 bases). This CDR3 spans 13 amino acids. V dropped 3 bases and J dropped 2 bases, with 7 bases sitting between them. Germline CDR1 SGHTA, CDR2 FQGTGA. The CDR3 DNA follows: TGTGCCAGCAGCTTGGACAGAAACACTGAAGCTTTCTTT. Residues: CASSLDRNTEAFF.

This clone has only a few counts. The chain couples TRBV11-1 to TRBJ2-2, with 11 positions matching TRBD1. Germline CDR1 SGHAT, CDR2 FQDESV (reference sequence). Unmatched junction bases numbered 4, after V lost 3 bases and J lost 4 bases. The CDR3 has 16 amino acids. This chain's CDR3 is CASSFPGTGGTGELFF. The DNA of the CDR3 is TGTGCCAGCAGCTTTCCGGGGACAGGGGGCACCGGGGAGCTGTTTTTT.

The chain joins TRBV2 to TRBJ2-3; 14 bases match TRBD2. The CDR3 runs to 17 residues. Looked up from germline, CDR1 is SNHLY and CDR2 is FYNNEI. J gave up 11 bases and V 6 bases, and 16 bases lay outside the gene matches. The CDR3: CASRSDSGLAGGIMQYF. The CDR3 DNA sequence: TGTGCCAGCAGGTCTGACTCCGGACTAGCGGGAGGAATAATGCAGTATTTT.

The chain is built from TRBV27 and TRBJ1-1; D uncertain. CDR1 and CDR2 (germline): MNHEY, SMNVEV (reference sequence). The ends were cut back, 6 bases at V and 0 bases at J, with 11 bases in the middle. This CDR3 has 14 amino acids. The DNA of the CDR3 is TGTGCCAGCAGCTTGATGGGGATGAACACTGAAGCTTTCTTT. This translates into CASSLMGMNTEAFF.

The rearrangement joins TRBV28 to TRBJ2-7, with D perhaps matching TRBD1 (5 bases). V gave up 4 bases and J gave up 0 bases, with 13 bases separating them. CDR3 length: 15 residues. Germline V gives CDR1 MDHEN, CDR2 SYDVKM. The CDR3 spells CASSYRRFYSYEQYF. CDR3 nucleotide sequence: TGTGCCAGCAGTTACAGGAGATTCTACTCCTACGAGCAGTACTTC.